The text below deals with one TCR beta chain. The data stem from a study of CD8 T cells in Susac syndrome. The wider study: Sequencing included Susac syndrome patients, over five of them with active disease and 8 or 9 in remission.

Random hexamers were used to reverse transcribe an amount of about 0.45 to 1 ug RNA. Amplification of TCR beta CDR3 by immunoSEQ multiplex PCR spanned 54 Vbeta and 13 Jbeta. Using its own MiXCR run on the immunoSEQ multiplex PCR reads, TCRdb lists one record per CDR3 protein. The sample has some 240,000 distinct CDR3 sequences, 90% to 96% seen once. CDR1 and CDR2 from the germline V gene are SGHRS and YFSETQ. The CDR3 extends over 15 amino acids. The ends were cut back, 0 bases at V and 5 bases at J, with 12 bases in the middle. The sequencing input was CD4+ T cells from PBMCs. This chain links TRBV5-1 with TRBJ1-5; D uncertain. This TCR derives from a human donor with Susac syndrome. The CDR3: CASSLEAGPDQPQHF. CDR3 nucleotide sequence: TGCGCCAGCAGCTTGGAGGCAGGCCCAGATCAGCCCCAGCATTTT.